The T cell receptor (beta chain) described here comes from a study of blood T cell repertoires in COVID-19. Study overall: From the United States, Italy and Spain came samples of acute and convalescent COVID-19. T cells, B-cell-depleted T cells, or PBMCs supplied cDNA or gDNA.

The germline gives CDR1 MNHNY, CDR2 SVGAGI (reference sequence). This CDR3 spans 16 amino acids. J was trimmed by 4 bases and V by 3 bases; bases with no gene match: 10. Per the study methods: It was from reference gene primer amplification that nucleated cell counts were estimated. Sequenced by immunoSEQ multiplex PCR; TCRdb stores in-frame clones only, minus some. For V, J and clone size, that table is used; D and trimming come from the DNA. The sample has tens of thousands of clones, around 90% seen once. Source material: peripheral blood. The J gene is TRBJ1-2, the V gene TRBV6-6, with 8 bases matching TRBD1. This TCR derives from a human donor in a cohort sampled during active COVID-19. The CDR3 reads CASSYLRTGNIYGYTF. The CDR3 nucleotides read TGTGCCAGCAGTTATCTCCGGACAGGGAACATCTATGGCTACACCTTC.